In this sample, the clone carrying this T cell receptor beta chain turned up a few times. Its cognate antigen is unknown. Sequenced by immunoSEQ multiplex PCR; TCRdb stores in-frame clones only, minus some. The table records roughly 87,000 clones, 75% to 90% of them present only once. The sample is drawn from a study of T cell responses to AZD1222 COVID-19 vaccine. Study observations and caveats: Mapped onto spike, vaccine-associated CD4 TCRs spanned it and were dominant at 160-218 and 743-854. Donors in the cohort were predominantly white British and more often female, and clonal diversity was possibly underestimated. Spike-specific TCR breadth and depth rose after two AZD1222 doses.

Germline V lookup: CDR1 PRHDT, CDR2 FYEKMQ (reference sequence). The CDR3 consists of 14 residues. Trimming at V came to 3 bases and at J to 4 bases, leaving 5 bases not matched to a gene. The TCR comes from an adult who received the AZD1222 COVID-19 vaccine. The specimen was peripheral blood, collected 28 days after the second AZD1222 dose. This chain joins TRBV13 and TRBJ2-7, with 8 bases that match TRBD1. This chain's CDR3 is CASSFGGQGYEQYF. CDR3 nucleotide sequence: TGTGCCAGCAGCTTTGGTGGACAGGGATACGAGCAGTACTTC.